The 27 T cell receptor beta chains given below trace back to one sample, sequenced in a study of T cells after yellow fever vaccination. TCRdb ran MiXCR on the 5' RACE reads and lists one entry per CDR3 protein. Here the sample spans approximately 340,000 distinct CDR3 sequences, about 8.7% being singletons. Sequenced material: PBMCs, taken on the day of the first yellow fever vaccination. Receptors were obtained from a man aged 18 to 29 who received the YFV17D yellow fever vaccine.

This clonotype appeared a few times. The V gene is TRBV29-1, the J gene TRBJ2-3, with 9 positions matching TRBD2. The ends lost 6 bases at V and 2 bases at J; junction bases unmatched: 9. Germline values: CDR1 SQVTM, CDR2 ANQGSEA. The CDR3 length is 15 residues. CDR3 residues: CSVERGGGATDTQYF. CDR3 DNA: TGCAGCGTGGAGCGCGGCGGGGGGGCCACAGATACGCAGTATTTT.

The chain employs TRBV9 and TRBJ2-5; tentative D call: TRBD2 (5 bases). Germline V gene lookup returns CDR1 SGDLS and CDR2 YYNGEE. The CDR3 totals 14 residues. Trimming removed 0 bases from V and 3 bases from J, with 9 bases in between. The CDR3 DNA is TGTGCCAGCAGCGTAGGCCTAGCAGAAGAGACCCAGTACTTC. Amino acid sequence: CASSVGLAEETQYF. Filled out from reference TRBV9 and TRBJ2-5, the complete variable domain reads DSGVTQTPKHLITATGQRVTLRCSPRSGDLSVYWYQQSLDQGLQFLIQYYNGEERAKGNILERFSAQQFPDLHSELNLSSLELGDSALYFCASSVGLAEETQYFGPGTRLLVL.

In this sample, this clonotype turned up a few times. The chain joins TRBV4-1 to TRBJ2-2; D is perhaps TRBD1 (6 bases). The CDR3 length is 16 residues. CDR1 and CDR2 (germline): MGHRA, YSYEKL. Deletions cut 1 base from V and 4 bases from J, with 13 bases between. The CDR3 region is CASSQGQGYGTGELFF. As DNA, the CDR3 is TGCGCCAGCAGCCAAGGGCAGGGGTATGGCACCGGGGAGCTGTTTTTT.

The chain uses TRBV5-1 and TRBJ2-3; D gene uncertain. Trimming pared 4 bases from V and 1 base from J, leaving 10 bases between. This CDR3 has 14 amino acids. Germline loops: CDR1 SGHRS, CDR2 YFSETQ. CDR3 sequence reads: CASSPRYRTDTQYF. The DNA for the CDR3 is TGCGCCAGCAGCCCCCGGTATCGCACAGATACGCAGTATTTT.

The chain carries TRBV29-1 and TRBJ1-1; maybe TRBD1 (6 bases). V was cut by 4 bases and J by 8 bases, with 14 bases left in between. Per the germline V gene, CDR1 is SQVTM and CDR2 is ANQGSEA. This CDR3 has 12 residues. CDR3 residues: CSVGKGGEEAFF. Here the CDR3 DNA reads TGCAGCGTTGGCAAGGGGGGGGAGGAAGCTTTCTTT.

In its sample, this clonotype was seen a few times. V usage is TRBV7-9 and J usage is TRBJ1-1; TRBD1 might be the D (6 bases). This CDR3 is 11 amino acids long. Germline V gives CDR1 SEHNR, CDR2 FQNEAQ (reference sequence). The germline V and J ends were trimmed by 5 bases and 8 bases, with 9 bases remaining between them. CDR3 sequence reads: CASSEGGEAFF. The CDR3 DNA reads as TGTGCCAGCAGCGAAGGGGGGGAAGCTTTCTTT. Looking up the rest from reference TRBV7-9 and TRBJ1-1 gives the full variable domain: DTGVSQNPRHKITKRGQNVTFRCDPISEHNRLYWYRQTLGQGPEFLTYFQNEAQLEKSRLLSDRFSAERPKGSFSTLEIQRTEQGDSAMYLCASSEGGEAFFGQGTRLTVV.

CDR3 residues: CASSYWEGVQYF. CDR3 DNA sequence: TGTGCCAGCAGTTATTGGGAGGGGGTCCAGTACTTC. The rearrangement uses TRBV5-5 and TRBJ2-5; a weak D match, TRBD2 (7 bases). Germline assignment: CDR1 SGHKS and CDR2 YYEKEE (reference sequence). The CDR3 consists of 12 residues. V was trimmed by 5 bases and J by 10 bases, leaving 15 bases between them.

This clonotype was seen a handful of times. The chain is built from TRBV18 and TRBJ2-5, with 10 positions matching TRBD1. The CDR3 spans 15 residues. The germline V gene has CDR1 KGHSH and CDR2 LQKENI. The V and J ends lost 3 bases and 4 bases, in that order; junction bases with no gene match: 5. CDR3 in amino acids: CASSPETGGGETQYF. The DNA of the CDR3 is TGTGCCAGCTCACCTGAGACAGGGGGCGGAGAGACCCAGTACTTC.

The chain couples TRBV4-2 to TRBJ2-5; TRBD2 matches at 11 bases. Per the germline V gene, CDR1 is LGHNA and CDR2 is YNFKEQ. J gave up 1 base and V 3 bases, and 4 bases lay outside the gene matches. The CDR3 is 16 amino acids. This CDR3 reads CASSHLAGGAQETQYF. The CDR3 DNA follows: TGTGCCAGCAGCCACCTAGCGGGGGGAGCCCAAGAGACCCAGTACTTC.

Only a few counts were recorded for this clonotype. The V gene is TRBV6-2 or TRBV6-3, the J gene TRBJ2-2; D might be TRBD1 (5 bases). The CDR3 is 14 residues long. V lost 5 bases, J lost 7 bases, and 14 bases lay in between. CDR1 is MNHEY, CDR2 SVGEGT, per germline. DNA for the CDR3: TGTGCCAGCAGTCGCTTTGTCCAGGGCGGGGAGCTGTTTTTT. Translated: CASSRFVQGGELFF.

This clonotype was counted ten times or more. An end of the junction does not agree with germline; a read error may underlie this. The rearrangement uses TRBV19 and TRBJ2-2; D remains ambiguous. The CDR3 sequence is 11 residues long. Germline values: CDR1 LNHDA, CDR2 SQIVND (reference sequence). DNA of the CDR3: TGTGCCAGCAGTAACACCGGGGAGCTGTTTTTT. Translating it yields CASSNTGELFF.

CDR3 region: CASSQDGGQNEQFF. CDR3 coding DNA: TGCGCCAGCAGCCAAGATGGGGGGCAGAATGAGCAGTTCTTC. This chain links TRBV4-1 with TRBJ2-1; possibly TRBD1 or TRBD2 for D (6 bases each). The CDR3 contains 14 residues. Germline values: CDR1 MGHRA, CDR2 YSYEKL. The ends were cut back, 0 bases at V and 7 bases at J, with 10 bases in the middle.

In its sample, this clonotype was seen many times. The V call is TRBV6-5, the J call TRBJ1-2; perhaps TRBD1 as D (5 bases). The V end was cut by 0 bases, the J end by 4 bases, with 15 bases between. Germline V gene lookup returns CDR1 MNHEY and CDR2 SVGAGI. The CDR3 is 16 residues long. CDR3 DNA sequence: TGTGCCAGCAGTTACTCGACAGCGGCGTGGAGCTATGGCTACACCTTC. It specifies CASSYSTAAWSYGYTF.

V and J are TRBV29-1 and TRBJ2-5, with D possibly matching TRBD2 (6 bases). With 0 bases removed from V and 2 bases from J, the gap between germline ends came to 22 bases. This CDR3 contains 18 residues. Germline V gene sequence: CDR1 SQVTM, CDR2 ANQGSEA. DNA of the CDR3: TGCAGCGTTGAAGAGTTCCTTAACGGGGGACGGATACAAGAGACCCAGTACTTC. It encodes CSVEEFLNGGRIQETQYF.

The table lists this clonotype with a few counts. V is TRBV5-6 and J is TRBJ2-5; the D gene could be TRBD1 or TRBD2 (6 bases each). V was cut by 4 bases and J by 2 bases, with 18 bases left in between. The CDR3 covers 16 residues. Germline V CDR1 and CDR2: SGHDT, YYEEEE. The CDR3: CASSDYGGPGQETQYF. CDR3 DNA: TGTGCCAGCAGCGACTACGGGGGCCCGGGGCAAGAGACCCAGTACTTC.

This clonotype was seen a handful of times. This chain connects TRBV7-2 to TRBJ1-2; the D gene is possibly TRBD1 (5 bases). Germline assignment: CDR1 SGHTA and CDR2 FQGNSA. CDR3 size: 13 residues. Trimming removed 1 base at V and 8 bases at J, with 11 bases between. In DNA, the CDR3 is TGTGCCAGCAGCTTAGTCTCGGGGACGGGCTACACCTTC. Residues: CASSLVSGTGYTF.

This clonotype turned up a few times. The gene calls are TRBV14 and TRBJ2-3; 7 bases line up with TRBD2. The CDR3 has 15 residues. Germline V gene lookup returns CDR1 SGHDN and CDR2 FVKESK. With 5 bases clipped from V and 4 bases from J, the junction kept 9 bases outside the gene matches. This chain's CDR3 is CASSVERGYSDTQYF. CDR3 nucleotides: TGTGCCAGCAGCGTGGAGCGGGGCTATTCAGATACGCAGTATTTT.

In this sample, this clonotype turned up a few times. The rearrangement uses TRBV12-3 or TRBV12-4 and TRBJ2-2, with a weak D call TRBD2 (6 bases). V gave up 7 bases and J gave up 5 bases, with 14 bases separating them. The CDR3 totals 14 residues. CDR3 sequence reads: CASNTGLVTGELFF. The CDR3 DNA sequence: TGTGCCAGCAATACGGGACTTGTAACCGGGGAGCTGTTTTTT.

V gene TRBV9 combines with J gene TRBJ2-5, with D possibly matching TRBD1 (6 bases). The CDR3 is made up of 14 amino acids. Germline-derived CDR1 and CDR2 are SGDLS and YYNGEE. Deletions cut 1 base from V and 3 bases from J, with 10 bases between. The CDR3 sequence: CASSVSSGEETQYF. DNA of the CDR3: TGTGCCAGCAGCGTAAGTTCAGGGGAAGAGACCCAGTACTTC.

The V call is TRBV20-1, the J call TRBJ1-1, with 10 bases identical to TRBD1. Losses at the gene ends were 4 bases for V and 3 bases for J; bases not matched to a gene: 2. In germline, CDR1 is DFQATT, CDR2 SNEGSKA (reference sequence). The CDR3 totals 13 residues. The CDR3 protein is CSATGQGDTEAFF. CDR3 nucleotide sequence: TGCAGTGCTACAGGACAGGGGGACACTGAAGCTTTCTTT.

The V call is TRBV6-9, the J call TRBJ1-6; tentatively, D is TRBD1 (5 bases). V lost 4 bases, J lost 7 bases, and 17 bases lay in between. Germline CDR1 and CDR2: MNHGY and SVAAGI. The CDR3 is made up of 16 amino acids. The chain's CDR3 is CASSSNRMTENSPLHF. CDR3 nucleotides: TGTGCCAGCAGTTCAAACCGCATGACAGAGAATTCACCCCTCCACTTT.

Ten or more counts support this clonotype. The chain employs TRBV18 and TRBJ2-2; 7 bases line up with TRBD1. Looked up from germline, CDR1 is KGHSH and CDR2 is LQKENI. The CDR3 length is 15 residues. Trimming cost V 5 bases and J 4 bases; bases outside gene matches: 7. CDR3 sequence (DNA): TGTGCCAGCTCAGCCAGGACAGGACTCACCGGGGAGCTGTTTTTT. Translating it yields CASSARTGLTGELFF.

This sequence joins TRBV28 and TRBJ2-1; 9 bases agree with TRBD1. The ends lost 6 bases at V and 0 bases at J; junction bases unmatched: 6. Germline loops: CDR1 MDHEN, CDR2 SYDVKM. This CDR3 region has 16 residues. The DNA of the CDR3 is TGTGCCAGCAGCTCCGGGACAGGGAGCTCCTACAATGAGCAGTTCTTC. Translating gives CASSSGTGSSYNEQFF.

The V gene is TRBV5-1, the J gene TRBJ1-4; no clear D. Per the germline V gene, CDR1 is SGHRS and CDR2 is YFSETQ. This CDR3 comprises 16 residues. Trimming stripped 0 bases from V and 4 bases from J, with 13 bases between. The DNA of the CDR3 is TGCGCCAGCAGCTTGGCCGACATGGTTCATAATGAAAAACTGTTTTTT. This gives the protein CASSLADMVHNEKLFF.

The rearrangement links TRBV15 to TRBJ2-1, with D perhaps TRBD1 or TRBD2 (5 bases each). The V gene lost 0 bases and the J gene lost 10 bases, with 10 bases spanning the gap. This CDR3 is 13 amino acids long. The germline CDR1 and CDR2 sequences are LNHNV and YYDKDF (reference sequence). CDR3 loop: CATSRDTRTEQFF. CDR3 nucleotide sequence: TGTGCCACCAGCAGAGATACTAGGACAGAGCAGTTCTTC.

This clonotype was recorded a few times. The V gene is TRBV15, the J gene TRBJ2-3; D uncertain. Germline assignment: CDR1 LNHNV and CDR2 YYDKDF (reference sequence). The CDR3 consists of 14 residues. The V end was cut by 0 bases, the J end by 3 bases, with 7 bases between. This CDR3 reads CATSRERGTDTQYF. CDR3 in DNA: TGTGCCACCAGCAGAGAGAGAGGAACAGATACGCAGTATTTT.

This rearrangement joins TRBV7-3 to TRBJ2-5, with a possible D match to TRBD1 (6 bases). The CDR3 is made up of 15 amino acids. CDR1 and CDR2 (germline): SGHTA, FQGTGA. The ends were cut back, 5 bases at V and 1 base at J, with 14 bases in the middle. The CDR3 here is CASSPQGHRQETQYF. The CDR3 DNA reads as TGTGCCAGCAGCCCACAGGGACACCGCCAAGAGACCCAGTACTTC.